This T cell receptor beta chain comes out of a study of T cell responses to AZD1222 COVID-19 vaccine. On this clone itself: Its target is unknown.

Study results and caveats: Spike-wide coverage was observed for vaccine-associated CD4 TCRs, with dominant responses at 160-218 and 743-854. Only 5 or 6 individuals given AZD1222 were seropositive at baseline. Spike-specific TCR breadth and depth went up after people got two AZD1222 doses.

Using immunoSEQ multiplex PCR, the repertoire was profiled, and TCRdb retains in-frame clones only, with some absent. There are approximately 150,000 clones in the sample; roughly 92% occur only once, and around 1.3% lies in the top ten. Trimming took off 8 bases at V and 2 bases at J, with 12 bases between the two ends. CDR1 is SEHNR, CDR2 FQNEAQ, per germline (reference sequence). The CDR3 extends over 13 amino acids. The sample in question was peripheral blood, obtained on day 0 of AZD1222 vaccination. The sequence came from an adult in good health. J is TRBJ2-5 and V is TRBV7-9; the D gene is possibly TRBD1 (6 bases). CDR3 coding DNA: TGTGCCAGCCCCATAAGGGGGCAAGAGACCCAGTACTTC. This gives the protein CASPIRGQETQYF.